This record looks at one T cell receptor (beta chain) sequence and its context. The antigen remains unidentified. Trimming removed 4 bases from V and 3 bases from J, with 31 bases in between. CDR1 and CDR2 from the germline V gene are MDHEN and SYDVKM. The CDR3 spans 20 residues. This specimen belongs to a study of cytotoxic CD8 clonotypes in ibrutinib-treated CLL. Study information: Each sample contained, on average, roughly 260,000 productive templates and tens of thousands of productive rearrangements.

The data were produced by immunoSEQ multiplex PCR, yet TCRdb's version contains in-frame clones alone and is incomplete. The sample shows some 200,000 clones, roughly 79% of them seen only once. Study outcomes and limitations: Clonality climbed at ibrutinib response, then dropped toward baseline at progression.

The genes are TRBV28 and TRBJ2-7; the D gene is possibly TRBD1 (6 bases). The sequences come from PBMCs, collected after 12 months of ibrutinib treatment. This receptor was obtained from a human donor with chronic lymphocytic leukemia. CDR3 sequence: CASSYMTLRDNPRIIYEQYF. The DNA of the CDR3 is TGTGCCAGCAGTTATATGACCCTCCGGGACAATCCAAGAATTATCTACGAGCAGTACTTC.